This TCR beta chain was sequenced in a study of control samples from healthy donors and cancer patients. Repertoires were generated with immunoSEQ multiplex PCR, while TCRdb's copy carries only in-frame clones and drops some. The table has some 99,000 clones, roughly 90% seen once; the top ten hold 17%. The sequencing input was blood. The receptor was isolated from a woman in her 50s in good health.

CDR3 sequence reads: CASSQVFNTEAFF. The CDR3 DNA reads TGTGCCAGCAGCCAAGTTTTTAACACTGAAGCTTTCTTT. The rearrangement uses TRBV3-1 (or the pseudogene TRBV3-2) and TRBJ1-1; D unclear. The germline CDR1 and CDR2 sequences are LGHDT and YNNKEL (reference sequence). The CDR3 consists of 13 residues. V shed 1 base and J shed 2 bases, with 5 bases lying between them.